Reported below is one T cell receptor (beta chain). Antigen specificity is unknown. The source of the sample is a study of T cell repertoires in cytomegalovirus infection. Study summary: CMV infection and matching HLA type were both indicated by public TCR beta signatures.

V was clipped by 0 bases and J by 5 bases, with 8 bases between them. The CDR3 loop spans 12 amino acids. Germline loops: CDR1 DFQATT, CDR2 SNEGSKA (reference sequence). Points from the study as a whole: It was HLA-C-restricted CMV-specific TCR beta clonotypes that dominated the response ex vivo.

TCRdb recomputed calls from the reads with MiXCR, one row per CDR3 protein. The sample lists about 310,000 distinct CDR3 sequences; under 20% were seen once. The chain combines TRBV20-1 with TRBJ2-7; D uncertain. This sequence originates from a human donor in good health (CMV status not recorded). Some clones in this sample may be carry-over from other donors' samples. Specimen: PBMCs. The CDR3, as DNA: TGCAGTGCTAGAGACCTTGGAGACGAGCAGTACTTC. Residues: CSARDLGDEQYF.